Following are 18 T cell receptor beta chains from one sample sequenced in a study of OX40 agonist ivuxolimab in advanced cancers. The protocol used for the library was the immunoSEQ multiplex PCR assay. Held by TCRdb, this immuneACCESS table contains in-frame sequences only and omits some clones. Under half of the omission traces to an unresolved V gene where checked; the cause of the rest is unknown. In all, the sample holds under 75,000 clones, and over 75% of those were seen once. The ten largest clonotypes hold about 1% of the sample. The material was CD4+ or CD8+ T cells sorted from blood, obtained in a trial of the OX40 agonist ivuxolimab. Receptors were obtained from an adult with an advanced solid tumor such as melanoma, head and neck, liver or kidney cancer.

The chain is built from TRBV6-1 and TRBJ1-2, with D perhaps TRBD1 (6 bases). The CDR3 loop spans 12 amino acids. Looked up from germline, CDR1 is MNHNS and CDR2 is SASEGT. V lost 3 bases and J 8 bases, leaving 10 bases between the germline ends. CDR3 DNA: TGTGCCAGCAGTGAGGGGGCTTGGGGCTACACCTTC. As protein: CASSEGAWGYTF.

This clone was seen a few times. The rearrangement joins TRBV7-9 to TRBJ1-2; 7 bases map to TRBD1. This CDR3 is built from 12 residues. The V segment lost 5 bases and the J segment 7 bases; nucleotides outside the gene matches: 4. Germline assignment: CDR1 SEHNR and CDR2 FQNEAQ (reference sequence). CDR3 residues: CASSARTGGYTF. The DNA for the CDR3 is TGTGCCAGCAGCGCTCGGACAGGTGGCTACACCTTC.

Note on this clone: A single base separates this from a much larger clone, so it may be a read error. The V gene is TRBV30, the J gene TRBJ1-2, with D unresolved. The CDR3 totals 11 residues. Germline V gene sequence: CDR1 GTSNPN, CDR2 SVGIG (reference sequence). V was pared by 0 bases and J by 7 bases, with 6 bases between. The CDR3 sequence: CAWSVLRGYTF. The DNA for the CDR3 is TGTGCCTGGAGTGTACTTCGTGGCTACACCTTC.

Notes on this clone: At one of its ends the junction is not consistent with the germline gene, which may arise from a read error. This chain links TRBV6-1 with TRBJ1-1; unclear D gene. There are 10 residues in the CDR3. CDR1 MNHNS and CDR2 SASEGT come from the germline V gene. CDR3 protein: CASGEGEAFF. CDR3 DNA sequence: TGTGCCAGCGGTGAAGGGGAAGCTTTCTTT.

This sequence joins TRBV5-1 and TRBJ2-3, with no clear D. Germline V gene data show CDR1 as SGHRS and CDR2 as YFSETQ. The CDR3 consists of 15 residues. V was cut by 0 bases and J by 4 bases, with 12 bases left in between. CDR3 sequence reads: CASSLGLGFPDTQYF. In DNA, the CDR3 is TGCGCCAGCAGCTTGGGACTGGGCTTTCCAGATACGCAGTATTTT.

V usage is TRBV30 and J usage is TRBJ1-6; 9 positions agree with TRBD1. Germline V CDR1 and CDR2: GTSNPN, SVGIG (reference sequence). There are 14 residues in the CDR3. V gave up 4 bases and J gave up 5 bases; unmatched junction bases: 3. The CDR3 protein is CAWMTGGNNSPLHF. The CDR3 nucleotides read TGTGCCTGGATGACAGGGGGTAATAATTCACCCCTCCACTTT. Full variable domain (outside the CDR3, taken from reference TRBV30 and TRBJ1-6): SQTIHQWPATLVQPVGSPLSLECTVEGTSNPNLYWYRQAAGRGLQLLFYSVGIGQISSEVPQNLSASRPQDRQFILSSKKLLLSDSGFYLCAWMTGGNNSPLHFGNGTRLTVT.

The chain combines TRBV6-5 with TRBJ1-2; 7 nucleotides match TRBD1. Looked up from germline, CDR1 is MNHEY and CDR2 is SVGAGI. The V and J ends lost 4 bases and 4 bases, in that order; junction bases with no gene match: 6. The CDR3 totals 14 residues. The DNA of the CDR3 is TGTGCCAGCAGTTCCCTGGGACAGACCTATGGCTACACCTTC. Protein: CASSSLGQTYGYTF.

A single count supports this clone. The CDR3 region is CASKASGPGELFF. The CDR3 nucleotides are TGCGCCAGCAAGGCATCGGGGCCCGGGGAGCTGTTTTTT. The V call is TRBV10-1, the J call TRBJ2-2; D may correspond to TRBD1 or TRBD2 (5 bases each). V lost 7 bases to trimming and J lost 6 bases, with 12 bases between them. The CDR3 spans 13 residues. The V gene's germline CDR1 is WNHNN and CDR2 SYGVQD (reference sequence).

V gene TRBV18 combines with J gene TRBJ1-4; 7 bases map to TRBD1. Trimming removed 1 base from V and 3 bases from J; junction bases left unmatched: 2. CDR1 and CDR2 (germline): KGHSH, LQKENI. This CDR3 region has 15 residues. Here the CDR3 DNA reads TGTGCCAGCTCACCACGGACAGGTCCTAATGAAAAACTGTTTTTT. Its protein is CASSPRTGPNEKLFF. The full variable domain, rest sourced from reference TRBV18 and TRBJ1-4, is NAGVMQNPRHLVRRRGQEARLRCSPMKGHSHVYWYRQLPEEGLKFMVYLQKENIIDESGMPKERFSAEFPKEGPSILRIQQVVRGDSAAYFCASSPRTGPNEKLFFGSGTQLSVL.

The chain couples TRBV9 to TRBJ2-3; a weak D match, TRBD1 (7 bases). The V and J ends lost 2 bases and 4 bases respectively, with 17 bases between them. The CDR3 covers 16 residues. The germline gives CDR1 SGDLS, CDR2 YYNGEE. The CDR3 reads CASSVRQGDLADTQYF. The CDR3 nucleotides read TGTGCCAGCAGCGTCCGCCAGGGGGACTTAGCAGATACGCAGTATTTT.

This clone was recorded once. The chain joins TRBV5-8 to TRBJ2-3; D possibly corresponds to TRBD1 (6 bases). The CDR3 contains 16 residues. Germline CDR1 reads SGHTS; CDR2 reads YDEGEE. The V end was cut by 4 bases, the J end by 2 bases, with 17 bases between. CDR3 region: CASSMGTKPSTDTQYF. The DNA for the CDR3 is TGTGCCAGCAGCATGGGGACAAAGCCCTCCACAGATACGCAGTATTTT.

The rearrangement joins TRBV4-2 to TRBJ1-4, with D possibly being TRBD1 (6 bases). The CDR3 contains 13 residues. The germline CDR1 and CDR2 sequences are LGHNA and YNFKEQ. The V and J ends lost 4 bases and 12 bases respectively, with 15 bases between them. In DNA, the CDR3 is TGTGCCAGCAGCCCATCGGGAGGGGGGGAACTGTTTTTT. Its protein product is CASSPSGGGELFF.

The V call is TRBV7-9, the J call TRBJ1-1; possibly TRBD1 for D (6 bases). V gave up 5 bases and J gave up 0 bases, with 13 bases separating them. This CDR3 is 15 amino acids long. Germline CDR1 SEHNR, CDR2 FQNEAQ (reference sequence). CDR3 coding DNA: TGTGCCAGCAGCCGTCACAGGGCGATGAACACTGAAGCTTTCTTT. Its translation: CASSRHRAMNTEAFF.

This sequence joins TRBV19 and TRBJ2-3; D is ambiguous. The germline CDR1 and CDR2 sequences are LNHDA and SQIVND (reference sequence). The germline V and J ends were trimmed by 7 bases and 1 base, with 9 bases remaining between them. CDR3 size: 13 residues. CDR3 DNA: TGTGCCAGTAAAGTTAGAGGCACAGATACGCAGTATTTT. Residues: CASKVRGTDTQYF.

The sample holds one count of this clone. The chain employs TRBV25-1 and TRBJ2-2; a weak D match, TRBD2 (6 bases). The germline CDR1 and CDR2 sequences are MGHDK and SYGVNS. V was pared by 4 bases and J by 1 base, with 13 bases between. CDR3 length equals 16 residues. CDR3 amino acids: CASSGHGEVNTGELFF. In DNA, the CDR3 is TGTGCCAGCAGTGGCCACGGGGAGGTGAACACCGGGGAGCTGTTTTTT. The entire variable domain, with the rest obtained from reference TRBV25-1 and TRBJ2-2, is as follows: EADIYQTPRYLVIGTGKKITLECSQTMGHDKMYWYQQDPGMELHLIHYSYGVNSTEKGDLSSESTVSRIRTEHFPLTLESARPSHTSQYLCASSGHGEVNTGELFFGEGSRLTVL.

V and J are TRBV30 and TRBJ2-5, with unresolved D. The length of the CDR3 is 12 residues. The V end was cut by 2 bases, the J end by 2 bases, with 6 bases between. CDR1 is GTSNPN, CDR2 SVGIG, per germline (reference sequence). CDR3 nucleotides: TGTGCCTGGAGTTTCATGCAAGAGACCCAGTACTTC. Its translation: CAWSFMQETQYF.

The genes are TRBV5-1 and TRBJ2-5; D gene uncertain. V lost 4 bases and J 0 bases, leaving 1 base between the germline ends. CDR3 length: 11 amino acids. Germline lookup yields CDR1 SGHRS and CDR2 YFSETQ. CDR3 amino acids: CASSDQETQYF. CDR3 nucleotide sequence: TGCGCCAGCAGCGACCAAGAGACCCAGTACTTC.

The rearrangement uses TRBV6-6 and TRBJ1-6; D uncertain. CDR3 length: 16 residues. V lost 4 bases, J lost 3 bases, and 13 bases lay in between. Germline lookup yields CDR1 MNHNY and CDR2 SVGAGI (reference sequence). The CDR3 is CASSSTRSFYNSPLHF. CDR3 DNA: TGTGCCAGCAGTTCCACACGTTCTTTCTATAATTCACCCCTCCACTTT.